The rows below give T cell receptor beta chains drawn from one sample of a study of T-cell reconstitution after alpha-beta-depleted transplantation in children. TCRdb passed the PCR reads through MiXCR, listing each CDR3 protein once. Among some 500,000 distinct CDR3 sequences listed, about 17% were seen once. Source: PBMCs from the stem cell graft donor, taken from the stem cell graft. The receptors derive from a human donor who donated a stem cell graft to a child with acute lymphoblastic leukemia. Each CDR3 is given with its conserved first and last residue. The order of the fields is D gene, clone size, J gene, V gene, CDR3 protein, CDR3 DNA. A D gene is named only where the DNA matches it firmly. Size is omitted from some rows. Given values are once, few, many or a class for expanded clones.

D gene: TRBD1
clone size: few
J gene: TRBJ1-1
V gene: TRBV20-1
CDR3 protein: CSAPDRRGTEAFF
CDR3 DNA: TGCAGTGCTCCGGACAGGCGAGGGACTGAAGCTTTCTTT

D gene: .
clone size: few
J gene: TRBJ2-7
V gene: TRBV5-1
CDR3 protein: CASSLAPSDEQYF
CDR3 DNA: TGCGCCAGCAGCTTGGCCCCCTCTGACGAGCAGTACTTC

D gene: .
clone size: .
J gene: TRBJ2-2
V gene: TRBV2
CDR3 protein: CASRSQLSSVAGELFF
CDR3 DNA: TGTGCCAGCAGATCCCAATTGTCTTCTGTGGCCGGGGAGCTGTTTTTT

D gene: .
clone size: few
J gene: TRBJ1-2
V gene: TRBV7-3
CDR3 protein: CASSLTGTTYGYTF
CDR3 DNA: TGTGCCAGCAGCTTGACCGGGACAACCTATGGCTACACCTTC

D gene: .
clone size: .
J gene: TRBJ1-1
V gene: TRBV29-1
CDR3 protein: CSAEGPGNTEAFF
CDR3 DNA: TGCAGCGCCGAAGGCCCGGGAAACACTGAAGCTTTCTTT

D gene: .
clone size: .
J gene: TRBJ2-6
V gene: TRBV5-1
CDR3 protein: CASSPVDVSGANVLTF
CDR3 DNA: TGCGCCAGCAGCCCAGTAGACGTCTCTGGGGCCAACGTCCTGACTTTC

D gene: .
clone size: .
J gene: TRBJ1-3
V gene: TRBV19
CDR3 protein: CASSPQQGFTGNTIYF
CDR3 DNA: TGTGCCAGTAGTCCACAACAGGGATTTACCGGAAACACCATATATTTT

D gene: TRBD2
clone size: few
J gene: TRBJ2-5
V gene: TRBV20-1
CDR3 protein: CSASWTSGPQETQYF
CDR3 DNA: TGCAGTGCTAGCTGGACTAGCGGGCCCCAAGAGACCCAGTACTTC

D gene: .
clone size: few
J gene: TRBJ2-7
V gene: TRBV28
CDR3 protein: CASSLVLGEQYF
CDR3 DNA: TGTGCCAGCAGTTTAGTCCTGGGCGAGCAGTACTTC

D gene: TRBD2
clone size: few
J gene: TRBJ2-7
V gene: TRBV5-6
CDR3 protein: CASSGPLAESYEQYF
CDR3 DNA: TGTGCCAGCAGCGGCCCCCTAGCGGAGTCCTACGAGCAGTACTTC

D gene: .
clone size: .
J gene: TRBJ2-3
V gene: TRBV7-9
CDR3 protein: CASSHQRMSSTDTQYF
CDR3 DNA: TGTGCCAGCAGTCATCAGCGGATGTCTAGCACAGATACGCAGTATTTT

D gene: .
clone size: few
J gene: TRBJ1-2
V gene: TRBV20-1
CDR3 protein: CSAGVDRYGYTF
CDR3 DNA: TGCAGTGCTGGGGTAGATCGCTATGGCTACACCTTC

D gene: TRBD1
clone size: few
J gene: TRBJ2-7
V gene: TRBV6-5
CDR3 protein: CASSYQPGQLSYEQYF
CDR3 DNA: TGTGCCAGCAGTTACCAGCCGGGACAGCTCTCCTACGAGCAGTACTTC

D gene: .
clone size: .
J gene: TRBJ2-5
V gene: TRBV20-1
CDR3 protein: CSARVVPALQETQYF
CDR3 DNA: TGCAGTGCTAGAGTTGTCCCAGCACTCCAAGAGACCCAGTACTTC

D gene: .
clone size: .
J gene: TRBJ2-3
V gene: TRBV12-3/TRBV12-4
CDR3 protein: CASSLEGSAADTQYF
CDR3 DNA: TGTGCCAGCAGTTTAGAGGGAAGCGCAGCAGATACGCAGTATTTT

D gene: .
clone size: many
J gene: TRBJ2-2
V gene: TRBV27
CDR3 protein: CASSFLGYTGELFF
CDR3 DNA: TGTGCCAGCAGTTTTCTAGGGTACACCGGGGAGCTGTTTTTT

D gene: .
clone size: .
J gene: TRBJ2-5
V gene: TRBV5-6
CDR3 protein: CASSLLRGGVETQYF
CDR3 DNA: TGTGCCAGCAGCTTACTCAGGGGAGGAGTAGAGACCCAGTACTTC

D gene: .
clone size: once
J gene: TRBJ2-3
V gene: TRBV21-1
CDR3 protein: CASSKEFGLASGTDTQYF
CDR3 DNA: TGTGCCAGCAGCAAAGAATTTGGCCTCGCTAGTGGCACAGATACGCAGTATTTT

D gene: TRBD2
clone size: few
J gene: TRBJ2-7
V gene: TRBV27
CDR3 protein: CASKAGSGSSYEQYF
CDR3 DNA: TGTGCCAGCAAGGCAGGGAGCGGGAGCTCCTACGAGCAGTACTTC

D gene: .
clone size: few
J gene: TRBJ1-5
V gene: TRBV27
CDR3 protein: CASSLSDPRSNQPQHF
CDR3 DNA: TGTGCCAGCAGTTTATCGGACCCTCGGAGCAATCAGCCCCAGCATTTT

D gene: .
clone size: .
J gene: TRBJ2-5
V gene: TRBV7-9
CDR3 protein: CASSSSRDSEETQYF
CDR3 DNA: TGTGCCAGCAGCTCATCAAGGGACTCTGAAGAGACCCAGTACTTC

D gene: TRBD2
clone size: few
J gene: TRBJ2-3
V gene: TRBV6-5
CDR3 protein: CASSYTSGSTDTQYF
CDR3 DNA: TGTGCCAGCAGTTACACTAGCGGGAGCACAGATACGCAGTATTTT

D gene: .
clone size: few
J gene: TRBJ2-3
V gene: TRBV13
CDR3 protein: CACPGAADTQYF
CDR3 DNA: TGTGCCTGCCCGGGGGCCGCAGATACGCAGTATTTT

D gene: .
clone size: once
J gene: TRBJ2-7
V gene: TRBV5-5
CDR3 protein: CASSLPLITAYEQYF
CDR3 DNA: TGTGCCAGCAGCCTGCCGCTCATCACGGCCTACGAGCAGTACTTC

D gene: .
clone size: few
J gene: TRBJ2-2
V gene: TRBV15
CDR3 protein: CATSRHMGNTGELFF
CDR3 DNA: TGTGCCACCAGCAGACATATGGGGAACACCGGGGAGCTGTTTTTT

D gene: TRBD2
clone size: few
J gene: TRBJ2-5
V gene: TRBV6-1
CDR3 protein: CASSRREDQETQYF
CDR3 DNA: TGTGCCAGCAGTAGACGGGAGGACCAAGAGACCCAGTACTTC

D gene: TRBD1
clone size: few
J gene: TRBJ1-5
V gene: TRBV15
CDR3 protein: CATSDLDRGRNQPQHF
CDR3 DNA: TGTGCCACCAGCGACCTGGACAGGGGCCGTAATCAGCCCCAGCATTTT

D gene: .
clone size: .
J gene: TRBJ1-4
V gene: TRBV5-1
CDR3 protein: CASSLIDGVQEKLFF
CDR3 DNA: TGCGCCAGCAGCTTGATCGACGGGGTACAGGAAAAACTGTTTTTT

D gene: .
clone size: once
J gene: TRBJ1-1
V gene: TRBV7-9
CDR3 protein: CASSPTDPGSAEAFF
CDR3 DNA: TGTGCCAGCAGTCCGACAGATCCTGGGAGTGCTGAAGCTTTCTTT

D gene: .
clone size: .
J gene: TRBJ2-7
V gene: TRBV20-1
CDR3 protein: CSALPQVTYEQYF
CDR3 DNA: TGCAGTGCCCTCCCACAGGTAACCTACGAGCAGTACTTC

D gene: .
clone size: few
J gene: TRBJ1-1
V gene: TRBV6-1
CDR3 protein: CASSEMLGMNTEAFF
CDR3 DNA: TGTGCCAGCAGTGAAATGTTAGGGATGAACACTGAAGCTTTCTTT

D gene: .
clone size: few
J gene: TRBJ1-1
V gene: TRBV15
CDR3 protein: CATSRDRVNTEAFF
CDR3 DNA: TGTGCCACCAGCAGAGATCGGGTGAACACTGAAGCTTTCTTT

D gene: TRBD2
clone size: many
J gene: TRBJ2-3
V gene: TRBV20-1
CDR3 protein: CSARTLSGRADTQYF
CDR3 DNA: TGCAGTGCCCGGACTCTTAGCGGGAGAGCCGATACGCAGTATTTT

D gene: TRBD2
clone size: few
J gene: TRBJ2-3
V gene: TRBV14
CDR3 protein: CASSRQGGNTQYF
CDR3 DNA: TGTGCCAGCAGCCGCCAGGGAGGGAATACGCAGTATTTT

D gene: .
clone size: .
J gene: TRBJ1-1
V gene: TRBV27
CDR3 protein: CASSSRPSNTEAFF
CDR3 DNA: TGTGCCAGCAGTTCTAGGCCATCGAACACTGAAGCTTTCTTT

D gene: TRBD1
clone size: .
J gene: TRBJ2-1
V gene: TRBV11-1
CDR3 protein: CASSLLIGQGQINNEQFF
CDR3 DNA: TGTGCCAGCAGCTTATTGATCGGACAGGGGCAGATCAACAATGAGCAGTTCTTC

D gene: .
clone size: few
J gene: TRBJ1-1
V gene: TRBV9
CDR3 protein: CASSVATGGQTNTEAFF
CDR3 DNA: TGTGCCAGCAGCGTAGCTACGGGGGGGCAGACGAACACTGAAGCTTTCTTT

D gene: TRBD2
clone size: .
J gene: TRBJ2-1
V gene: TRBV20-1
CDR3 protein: CSARTSGRARENEQFF
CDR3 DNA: TGCAGTGCTAGAACTAGCGGGAGGGCAAGGGAAAATGAGCAGTTCTTC

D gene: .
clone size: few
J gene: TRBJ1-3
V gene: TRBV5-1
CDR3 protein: CASSPRDPKSNSGNTIYF
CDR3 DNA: TGCGCCAGCAGCCCCCGGGACCCAAAATCTAACTCTGGAAACACCATATATTTT

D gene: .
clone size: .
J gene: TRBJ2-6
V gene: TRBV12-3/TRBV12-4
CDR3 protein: CASSPGPFLSGANVLTF
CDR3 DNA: TGTGCCAGCAGTCCCGGACCCTTCCTCTCTGGGGCCAACGTCCTGACTTTC

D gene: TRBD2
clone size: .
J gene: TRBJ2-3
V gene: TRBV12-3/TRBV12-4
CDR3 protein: CASSPKAGGTDTQYF
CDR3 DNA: TGTGCCAGCAGTCCAAAAGCGGGGGGCACAGATACGCAGTATTTT

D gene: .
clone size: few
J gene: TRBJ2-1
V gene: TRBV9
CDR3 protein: CASSQRRYDEQFF
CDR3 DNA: TGTGCCAGCAGCCAGAGGAGATATGATGAGCAGTTCTTC

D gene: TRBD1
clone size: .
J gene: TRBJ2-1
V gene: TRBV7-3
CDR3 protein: CASSFPSGTGLDEQFF
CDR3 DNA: TGTGCCAGCAGCTTCCCCTCCGGGACAGGGCTAGATGAGCAGTTCTTC

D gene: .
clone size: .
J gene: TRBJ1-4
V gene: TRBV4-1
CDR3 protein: CASSQEPGRNEKLFF
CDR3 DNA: TGCGCCAGCAGCCAAGAGCCGGGAAGGAATGAAAAACTGTTTTTT

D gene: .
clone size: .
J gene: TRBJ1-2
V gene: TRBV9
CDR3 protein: CASSVEGGGDYGYTF
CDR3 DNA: TGTGCCAGCAGCGTAGAGGGTGGGGGGGACTATGGCTACACCTTC

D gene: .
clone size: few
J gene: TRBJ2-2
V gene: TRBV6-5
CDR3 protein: CASSYVGYTGELFF
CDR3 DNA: TGTGCCAGCAGTTACGTAGGGTACACCGGGGAGCTGTTTTTT

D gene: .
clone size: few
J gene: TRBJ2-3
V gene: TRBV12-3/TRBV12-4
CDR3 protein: CASSFVSGSTDTQYF
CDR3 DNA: TGTGCCAGCAGTTTCGTGTCGGGGAGCACAGATACGCAGTATTTT

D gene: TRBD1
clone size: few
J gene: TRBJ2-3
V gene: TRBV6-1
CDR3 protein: CASSEGQLRTDTQYF
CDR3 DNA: TGTGCCAGCAGTGAGGGACAGCTTCGCACAGATACGCAGTATTTT

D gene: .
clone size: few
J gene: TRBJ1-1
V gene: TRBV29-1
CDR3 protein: CSVKGWAEAFF
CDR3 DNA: TGCAGCGTGAAGGGGTGGGCTGAAGCTTTCTTT

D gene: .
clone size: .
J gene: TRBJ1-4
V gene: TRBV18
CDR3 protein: CASSPLVNEKLFF
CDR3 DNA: TGTGCCAGCTCACCACTCGTGAATGAAAAACTGTTTTTT

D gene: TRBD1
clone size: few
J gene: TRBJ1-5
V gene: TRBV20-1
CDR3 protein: CSATTGAGNQPQHF
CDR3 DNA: TGCAGTGCCACGACAGGGGCTGGCAATCAGCCCCAGCATTTT

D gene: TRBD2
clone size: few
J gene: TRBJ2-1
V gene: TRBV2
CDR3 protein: CASIILAGKYNEQFF
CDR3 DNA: TGTGCCAGCATCATCCTAGCGGGGAAGTACAATGAGCAGTTCTTC

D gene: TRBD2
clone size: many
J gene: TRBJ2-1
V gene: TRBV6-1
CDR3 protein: CASSGGLADYNEQFF
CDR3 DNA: TGTGCCAGCAGTGGGGGACTAGCGGACTACAATGAGCAGTTCTTC